The sequence of this T cell receptor (beta chain) was determined in a study of siplizumab effects on memory and regulatory T cells. Study results and caveats: Assignment of a naive or memory phenotype failed for roughly 80-96% of the proliferating CD4+ or CD8+ clones. Alloreactive sequences traceable to unstimulated CD4+ memory cells were significantly reduced by siplizumab. Naive T cells appeared more varied than memory cells and looked like key alloresponse contributors.

Assays captured 85,000 to 100,000 TCR templates per sample. Assay used: immunoSEQ multiplex PCR; TCRdb lists only in-frame clones, some missing. Among roughly 26,000 clones listed, roughly 84% were seen once. Concerning this clone itself: Its target is not known.

CDR1 and CDR2 from the germline V gene are MGHRA and YSYEKL. V was clipped by 1 base and J by 4 bases; unmatched bases: 11. This CDR3 is 17 amino acids long. The chain carries TRBV4-1 and TRBJ1-1, with TRBD1 matching over 8 bases. The sample was memory CD4+ T cells sorted from blood. This TCR came from a human donor in good health. Written as DNA, the CDR3 is TGCGCCAGCAGCCAAGGGCGCCTTGGGGACAGGACCACTGAAGCTTTCTTT. Its protein product is CASSQGRLGDRTTEAFF.